The entry below describes one T cell receptor (beta chain). Its antigen remains unidentified. The PCR ran on 60 Vbeta and 13 Jbeta primers. The method was immunoSEQ multiplex PCR; TCRdb's version includes in-frame clones alone and lacks a portion of them. The table shows over 150,000 clones, with approximately 75% occurring only once. Germline CDR1 reads ENHRY; CDR2 reads SYGVKD. There are 14 residues in the CDR3. This entry comes from a study of cytomegalovirus exposure and HLA in healthy donors. The wider study: Sequencing of roughly 180 million T cells in an earlier analysis found approximately 120 million unique TCR beta sequences.

General study results and limits: There were some V segments, including TRBV6-2 and TRBV6-3, excluded as indistinguishable. An analysis done earlier found most TCR beta V segments productive about 87% or about 30% of the time. Several of the most significant clusters appeared linked to common viral pathogens, based on a later analysis.

The receptor's source is a man over 45 in good health and CMV-seropositive. The chain uses TRBV10-3 and TRBJ2-5; 9 bases are a match to TRBD1. The J call is in doubt because the DNA end fits TRBJ2-7 better. Material: PBMCs. The CDR3 DNA is TGTGCCATCAGTCTCGGGACAGGGTTCTACGAGCAGTACTTC. It translates to CAISLGTGFYEQYF.